This T cell receptor beta chain was captured in a study of T cells expressing NK-cell markers. Study information: Seven donors tested HCMV-seropositive and one tested seronegative among the eight sequenced. Notes on the study in general: A range of about 1.0-8% of CD8+ T cells consisted of dominant NKG2C+ clonotypes in a handful of donors. Whether the expanded NKG2C+ T cell clones recognized HCMV remained unclear.

UMIs were included in TCR beta cDNA generated by 5'RACE template switching. TCRdb reprocessed the 5' RACE reads and stores each CDR3 protein as one record, lacking DNA. This sample's table reports about 430,000 distinct CDR3 sequences. Remarks on this clonotype: As yet, its antigen is unknown.

The CDR3 covers 16 residues. Germline V lookup: CDR1 MNHEY, CDR2 SMNVEV (reference sequence). Material: blood T cells: a sorted CD56 or NKG2C T cell subset, CD4+ or CD8+ T cells, or bulk PBMC T cells (not recorded which). The chain employs TRBV27 and TRBJ2-1; lacking DNA, the TRBD1 call made by TCRdb goes unchecked. This TCR was sampled from a woman aged 50 to 65 in good health. The CDR3 here is CASTRGTEPTYNEQFF.